This T cell receptor beta chain was identified in a study of spatial heterogeneity in lung cancer. CDR1 is MDHEN and CDR2 is SYDVKM in the germline V gene. The trim removed 6 bases at V and 4 bases at J, leaving 10 bases unmatched. This CDR3 spans 15 amino acids. TCRdb re-called the 5' RACE reads through MiXCR, storing one row per CDR3 protein. The sample contains tens of thousands of distinct CDR3 sequences, roughly 12% of which appear only once. This clonotype appeared many times. Its antigen remains unidentified. Time point given: sample taken at primary tumor resection. Whole RNA was taken from tumor, nontumor lung or frozen PBMC; it was then sequenced unsorted. Study conclusions and caveats: Compared with follow-up, resection was when ubiquitous expanded tumor TCRs appeared in blood more.

Sequenced here: PBMCs, sampled at surgery. The chain recombines TRBV28 with TRBJ1-2, with 8 bases aligning to TRBD1. This receptor was identified in a male donor with early-stage non-small cell lung cancer. CDR3 amino acids: CASRPPQGASYGYTF. CDR3 in DNA: TGTGCCAGCAGACCACCTCAGGGGGCGAGCTATGGCTACACCTTC.